This entry features one TCR beta chain sequence. Its specific antigen is unknown. The record has no base qualities; no much larger clone is one base away. Libraries were prepared through bulk RNA-seq. The sequencer listed for this sample is Illumina HiSeq 2500. Per the original workflow: For the separate targeted TCR-seq dataset, MiXCR version 2.1.5 with default parameters extracted and quantified CDR3 sequences from raw reads. Each TCR-beta clone in the separate targeted TCR-seq dataset was defined by the V gene, J gene and CDR3 sequence taken together. In the separate targeted TCR-seq dataset, clones with fewer than three counts were removed, then only the 90% most strongly expressed clones per sample were retained. The separate targeted TCR-seq dataset calculated Treg-Tconv overlap for each tissue as the number of shared clones divided by the total number of Treg clones, multiplied by 100. Using fastp trimming at Q25 and MiXCR clonotype assembly, TCRdb reanalyzed the public sequencing data and kept in-frame beta chains. Each record represents a unique CDR3 protein, reported with the most common genes and DNA among its rows. The V and J calls here are based on TCRdb, not the publication. This sample holds 2,600 or so distinct CDR3 sequences; 60% to 75% were observed only once. About 8% of the sample is in the top ten clones.

These data originate in a study of draining lymph node invasion in breast cancer (dated by TCRdb to 2018 to 2021). At the level of the whole study: Nodal metastasis was diagnosed by histology and cytokeratin immunohistochemistry and confirmed by EpCAM/CD45 flow cytometry. In a separate targeted assay, sorted memory regulatory T cells and memory conventional CD4 T cells were compared across breast cancer tissues by bulk TCR-beta CDR3 sequencing. Matched non-invaded and tumor-invaded tumor-draining lymph nodes plus the primary tumor were contributed by each patient, with both Treg and Tconv subsets profiled. The separate targeted TCR sequencing covered lymph nodes from five patients, with primary tumors sequenced for three of those patients.

Here V drops 3 bases and J drops 1 base, and the junction holds 7 bases not matched to any gene. From cysteine to phenylalanine, the CDR3 is 17 amino acids long. Only the CDR3 DNA is retained, 51 bases long and in frame from the first base. The germline V gene (reference sequence) provides CDR1 DFQATT and CDR2 SNEGSKA. On the study overall, not on this receptor specifically: Roughly 13-25% of Treg TCRs were shared with Tconvs per tissue, interpreted as suggesting peripheral Treg induction. TCRs shared between Treg and Tconv subsets were regarded as suggestive, but not proof, of a common clonal origin. Some of the top 100 tumor clones were detected in invaded and non-invaded nodes, suggesting recirculation between tumor and draining nodes. Tracking of the top-100 tumor clones could be carried out in just a couple of patients. The data could not resolve whether Treg conversion took place in a given organ or whether converted Tregs recirculated between nodes and tumor. In the targeted TCR-seq data, Tregs appeared more clonally expanded than Tconvs in all tissues, and both subsets were less diverse in tumor than lymph nodes.

CD4+ CD45RA- CD25high cells were sorted as memory regulatory T cells. Tumor-draining lymph nodes were classified as non-invaded or invaded according to the absence or presence of metastatic tumor cells. Before staining and sorting, a Miltenyi Pan T Cell isolation kit was used to pre-enrich the T cells. Primary tumors were characterized by immunohistochemistry for estrogen receptor, progesterone receptor, HER2 and Ki-67. Fresh surgical tissue was processed within a few hours after surgery by being cut into small fragments. Tissue fragments were enzymatically digested with Liberase TL plus DNase for approximately 20 minutes and were then filtered through a 40-micrometer strainer. After DAPI live/dead staining, cells were sorted on a BD FACS Aria II at 98-99% purity. Sorted cells were lysed in TCL buffer, and RNA was purified with a Norgen Single Cell RNA purification kit including DNase treatment.

The chain employs TRBV20-1 and TRBJ2-5; 14 central nucleotides agree with TRBD2. The sequenced material came from sorted memory Tregs from a lymph node. The label giving this sample's cell subset or site can be read as: CD45RA-negative sorted CD4+ T cells (memory Tconv or effector/memory Treg). The TCR sequence derives from a female donor with luminal breast cancer. The DNA sequence follows: TGCAGTGCTAGGACTAGCGGGGGGGCACGCCGCCAAGAGACCCAGTACTTC. Translated, this gives CSARTSGGARRQETQYF.